The sequence of this T cell receptor beta chain was determined in a study of T-cell reconstitution after alpha-beta-depleted transplantation in children. Study-wide results and limits: High day-60 TCRbeta diversity in some patients came from surviving recipient T cells and thymic progenitors. T-cell counts and diversity at one year following transplant were attributed mainly to newly produced T cells. Reports say that about two months after transplant, the alpha-beta T cells came out of several hundred graft clones that had expanded.

Trimming cost V 1 base and J 6 bases, with 4 bases left between them. The CDR3 consists of 11 residues. Per the germline V gene, CDR1 is DFQATT and CDR2 is SNEGSKA (reference sequence). At least ten counts were recorded for this clonotype. Its antigen is currently unknown. During its preparation, the TCRbeta library received unique molecular identifiers. TCRdb processed the PCR reads anew with MiXCR; each CDR3 protein has one entry. Among around 240,000 distinct CDR3 sequences listed, 6.5% to 9% were seen once. The source was PBMCs, mostly from graft donor cells, collected 180 days after TCRalphabeta/CD19-depleted stem cell transplant. V gene TRBV20-1 combines with J gene TRBJ2-1; D not resolved. This TCR was sampled from a male patient between 5 and 17 years old who had a stem cell transplant for acute lymphoblastic leukemia, so the T cells may come from the graft donor. The CDR3 nucleotides read TGCAGTGCTAGAGGTCTCAATGAGCAGTTCTTC. The encoded protein is CSARGLNEQFF.